These 17 T cell receptor beta chains were all obtained from the same sample, sequenced in a study of a mutant IDH1 vaccine in newly diagnosed glioma. The repertoire was sequenced with immunoSEQ multiplex PCR; TCRdb's copy has only in-frame clones and lacks some. The repertoire holds some 55,000 clones, with around 89% as singletons. Regarding time point: week 5, during vaccination. With topical imiquimod, each dose of the vaccine consisted of 300 ug of mutant IDH1 20-mer peptide. No antigen has been assigned to these receptors. The sequences come from PBMCs, collected from a glioma patient whose treatment included an IDH1 peptide vaccine. These receptors came from a woman between 40 and 55 years old with glioma.

The rearrangement links TRBV10-1 to TRBJ2-7; 7 positions match TRBD2. The germline V gene encodes CDR1 WNHNN and CDR2 SYGVQD (reference sequence). V was pared by 0 bases and J by 3 bases, with 5 bases of the junction left unmatched. The CDR3 has 15 residues. CDR3 coding DNA: TGCGCCAGCAGTGAGTCGACTGGGGAGGGCTACGAGCAGTACTTC. It is translated as CASSESTGEGYEQYF.

V is TRBV7-2 and J is TRBJ1-1; 8 nucleotides match TRBD1. This CDR3 is 12 amino acids long. Germline trimming cut 4 bases from V and 12 bases from J; bases unmatched to any gene: 7. Germline assignment: CDR1 SGHTA and CDR2 FQGNSA. Here the CDR3 reads CASSSPGGASFF. CDR3 DNA sequence: TGTGCCAGCAGCTCACCAGGGGGCGCCTCTTTCTTT.

In nucleotides, the CDR3 is TGTGCCAGCAGCCACCGGGACAGGCTTGAAAAACTGTTTTTT. Protein: CASSHRDRLEKLFF. The chain joins TRBV21-1 to TRBJ1-4; TRBD1, the D gene given by the table, was not confirmed from the DNA. TRBV21-1 is tagged as a pseudogene. The CDR3 runs to 14 residues.

J is TRBJ2-3 and V is TRBV12-5; no clear D gene. V was shortened by 3 bases and J by 3 bases, with 10 bases between the two germline ends. The CDR3 is made up of 14 amino acids. CDR1 is LGHNT, CDR2 FRNRAP, per germline. CDR3 bases: TGTGCTAGTGGTTTCAAGCTCGGAACAGATACGCAGTATTTT. The encoded protein is CASGFKLGTDTQYF.

J is TRBJ1-1 and V is TRBV29-1; maybe TRBD1 (6 bases). CDR1 is SQVTM and CDR2 is ANQGSEA in the germline V gene. This CDR3 contains 15 residues. The V and J ends lost 5 bases and 1 base respectively, with 17 bases between them. The CDR3 region has the DNA TGCAGCGTTCGGATAGCCGGGACACGGAACACTGAAGCTTTCTTT. As protein: CSVRIAGTRNTEAFF.

The chain links TRBV19 to TRBJ1-5; unclear D gene. Between the trimmed V and J ends, which lost 3 bases and 7 bases, there was a span of 10 bases. The CDR3 totals 13 residues. CDR1 and CDR2 from the germline V gene are LNHDA and SQIVND (reference sequence). CDR3 in amino acids: CASSIQEGQPQHF. Written as DNA, the CDR3 is TGTGCCAGTAGTATTCAGGAGGGACAGCCCCAGCATTTT. The whole variable domain, filled in from reference TRBV19 and TRBJ1-5, reads DGGITQSPKYLFRKEGQNVTLSCEQNLNHDAMYWYRQDPGQGLRLIYYSQIVNDFQKGDIAEGYSVSREKKESFPLTVTSAQKNPTAFYLCASSIQEGQPQHFGDGTRLSIL.

V usage is TRBV6-1 and J usage is TRBJ2-7; D gene uncertain. V shed 7 bases and J shed 6 bases, with 10 bases lying between them. Germline V gene sequence: CDR1 MNHNS, CDR2 SASEGT. The length of the CDR3 is 11 residues. CDR3 in DNA: TGTGCCAGCACCCCAGGCGGCGAGCAGTACTTC. Translation gives CASTPGGEQYF.

This clone was counted a single time. The rearrangement uses TRBV5-5 and TRBJ1-5, with a tentative D call TRBD1 (6 bases). The V gene's germline CDR1 is SGHKS and CDR2 YYEKEE (reference sequence). This CDR3 contains 15 residues. Trimming pared 1 base from V and 4 bases from J, leaving 12 bases between. The CDR3 bases are TGTGCCAGCAGCTTGCGCCGGGACACGAATCAGCCCCAGCATTTT. Protein sequence: CASSLRRDTNQPQHF. The full variable domain, rest sourced from reference TRBV5-5 and TRBJ1-5, is DAGVTQSPTHLIKTRGQQVTLRCSPISGHKSVSWYQQVLGQGPQFIFQYYEKEERGRGNFPDRFSARQFPNYSSELNVNALLLGDSALYLCASSLRRDTNQPQHFGDGTRLSIL.

This chain links TRBV2 with TRBJ2-3; D tentatively reads TRBD1 or TRBD2 (5 bases each). CDR1 is SNHLY and CDR2 is FYNNEI in the germline V gene. This CDR3 is 14 amino acids long. Trimming stripped 6 bases from V and 2 bases from J, with 12 bases between. The CDR3 bases are TGTGCCAGCAGCAGGGACCGTTCCACAGATACGCAGTATTTT. It translates to CASSRDRSTDTQYF.

The gene calls are TRBV7-2 and TRBJ1-2; unclear D gene. V was clipped by 1 base and J by 4 bases, with 13 bases between them. The CDR3 loop spans 15 amino acids. Germline CDR1 SGHTA, CDR2 FQGNSA. CDR3 DNA sequence: TGTGCCAGCAGCTTAGAGGGTCAGGTCCGCTATGGCTACACCTTC. Translating it yields CASSLEGQVRYGYTF.

This chain connects TRBV7-8 to TRBJ1-1; D might be TRBD1 (5 bases). The V gene lost 1 base and the J gene lost 1 base, with 16 bases spanning the gap. In germline, CDR1 is SGHVS, CDR2 FQNEAQ. This CDR3 comprises 17 residues. CDR3 region: CASSLVRGEQGNTEAFF. In DNA form, the CDR3 reads TGTGCCAGCAGCTTAGTTCGGGGGGAGCAAGGGAACACTGAAGCTTTCTTT.

V and J are TRBV28 and TRBJ2-7; 12 bases are a match to TRBD2. J gave up 9 bases and V 11 bases, and 14 bases lay outside the gene matches. The CDR3 extends over 14 amino acids. Germline V lookup: CDR1 MDHEN, CDR2 SYDVKM. The CDR3 DNA follows: TGTGCCCTTTCTCCTAGCGGGAGGGACCGGGGGCAGTACTTC. Protein product: CALSPSGRDRGQYF.

The chain has TRBV11-2 and TRBJ1-2, with no clear D. Germline values: CDR1 SGHAT, CDR2 FQNNGV. Trimming left V 1 base short and J 9 bases short, with 18 bases between. The CDR3 has 15 amino acids. The CDR3 here is CASSLVGRRGSSYTF. The CDR3 DNA follows: TGTGCCAGCAGCTTAGTCGGCAGGCGGGGATCGAGCTACACCTTC.

The chain joins TRBV28 to TRBJ1-3; a possible D gene is TRBD1 (6 bases). Deletions cut 5 bases from V and 0 bases from J, with 17 bases between. The CDR3 is made up of 17 amino acids. The germline gives CDR1 MDHEN, CDR2 SYDVKM. The CDR3, as DNA: TGTGCCAGCAGTCCCGGGGGCAGTGCCAGCTCTGGAAACACCATATATTTT. It translates to CASSPGGSASSGNTIYF.

This chain uses TRBV11-2 with TRBJ2-2, with D hard to call. Germline V CDR1 and CDR2: SGHAT, FQNNGV. This CDR3 is 15 amino acids long. V was pared by 0 bases and J by 0 bases, with 5 bases between. CDR3 in amino acids: CASSLDKSNTGELFF. Here the CDR3 DNA reads TGTGCCAGCAGCTTAGATAAATCGAACACCGGGGAGCTGTTTTTT.

The chain is built from TRBV27 and TRBJ1-1, with TRBD1 matching 8 bases. This CDR3 comprises 14 residues. V was clipped by 4 bases and J by 3 bases; unmatched bases: 4. Germline CDR1 reads MNHEY; CDR2 reads SMNVEV (reference sequence). The CDR3 spells CASSSRQGYTEAFF. The CDR3 DNA reads as TGTGCCAGCAGTTCCCGACAGGGGTACACTGAAGCTTTCTTT.

The CDR3 loop reads CASSLGGGNDEQYF. Here the CDR3 DNA reads TGTGCCAGCAGCTTAGGAGGGGGTAACGACGAGCAGTACTTC. The chain employs TRBV7-3 and TRBJ2-7; D could derive from TRBD1 or TRBD2 (6 bases each). The germline V and J ends were trimmed by 2 bases and 5 bases, with 13 bases remaining between them. The germline gives CDR1 SGHTA, CDR2 FQGTGA. The CDR3 is made up of 14 amino acids.